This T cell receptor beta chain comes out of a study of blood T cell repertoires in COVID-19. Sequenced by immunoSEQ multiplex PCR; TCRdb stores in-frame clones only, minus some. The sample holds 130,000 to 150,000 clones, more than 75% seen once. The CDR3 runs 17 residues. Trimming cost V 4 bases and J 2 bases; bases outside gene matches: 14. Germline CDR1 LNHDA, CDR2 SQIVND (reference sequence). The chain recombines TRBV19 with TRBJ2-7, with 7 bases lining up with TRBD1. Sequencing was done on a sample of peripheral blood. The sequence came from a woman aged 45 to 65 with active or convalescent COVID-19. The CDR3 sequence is CASSTLFTGTVPYEQYF. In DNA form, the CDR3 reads TGTGCCAGTAGTACCCTATTTACCGGGACAGTGCCCTACGAGCAGTACTTC.